This T cell receptor beta chain was captured by sequencing in a study of blood T cells in healthy people across ages (dated by TCRdb to the mid-2010s). Context from the whole study: In model experiments, roughly one uniquely barcoded TCR beta cDNA molecule per two T cells was captured by template switching. To track age-related changes in TCR beta repertoire diversity, the study relied on deep sequencing normalized with unique cDNA molecular identifiers. Two additional independent replicas of 1 million unique cDNA reads from the same blood draw were analyzed for two donors (one aged 18 to 30 and one aged 80 or older). Four age groups were formed from the donors: young (average about 17 years), middle-aged (approximately 42), aged (62) and long-lived (about 75).

The library was obtained by 5' RACE. Sequencing took place on an Illumina HiSeq 2500. A second PCR of about 6 to 11 cycles was performed with a sample-barcoded 5' primer and a J-beta primer mix. A template-switch 5' adaptor carrying 12 random nucleotides introduced a unique molecular identifier onto each TCR beta cDNA molecule. Each sample yielded at least 3 million CDR3-containing paired-end reads. First-strand cDNA synthesis was performed from all RNA using the Mint cDNA synthesis kit, with priming by a TRBC-specific oligonucleotide. After uracil-DNA glycosylase treatment, a first 18-cycle PCR used universal primers M1SS and BC2_uni_R on all cDNA. Per the original workflow: Each sample was normalized by randomly selecting 1 million high-quality reads, each carrying a distinct molecular identifier. Reads with shared molecular identifiers were discarded instead of being binned into consensus sequences. MiTCR, with a Q25 quality threshold and the strictest error-elimination algorithm, was used for CDR3 identification, clonotype clustering and error correction. A nonparametric unseen species model using Euler transformation provided a lower-bound estimate of total TCR beta diversity. TCRdb reran the public reads through fastp at Q25 and MiXCR, keeping productive beta chains. Rows with one shared CDR3 protein collapse into an entry with the most common genes and DNA. The V and J calls come from TCRdb's annotation, not from the publication. This sample gives around 800,000 distinct CDR3 sequences in total; around a quarter of them show up just once. Of the sample, around 3% is held by the ten largest clones.

General conclusions and limits of the study: Bulk unsorted PBMC profiling prevented conclusive comparison of naive and antigen-experienced compartments. As age increased, observed TCR beta diversity per million T cells dropped in a roughly linear way, and a significant reduction was already evident by age 40. Compared with the aged group, more naive CD4+ T cells, fewer expanded clones and increased TCR diversity were shown by the long-lived group, suggesting age selection. Total diversity estimates from one million sequenced T cells were considered lower bounds and underestimates. Because donor CMV infection status was unknown, age-related changes in expanded clonotypes were potentially confounded. A strong correlation was found between observed TCR beta diversity and the percentage of naive T cells measured by flow cytometry.

Germline trimming amounts to 5 bases on V and 8 bases on J, with 7 as the count of junction bases outside the gene matches. The CDR3 spans 12 residues, from the cysteine through the phenylalanine. The CDR3 DNA has 36 bases and is translated from base 1. The germline V gene encodes CDR1 DFQATT and CDR2 SNEGSKA (reference sequence). The donors were some 39 Caucasian individuals from Russia, aged roughly 6 to 100 years, who were systemically healthy. Approximately 11 milliliters of peripheral blood were drawn from each donor into EDTA-treated Vacutainer tubes. Ficoll-Paque density-gradient centrifugation was used to isolate PBMCs, with at least 7 million obtained per sample. Total RNA, at least 6 micrograms per sample, was extracted from PBMCs with Trizol reagent. For every donor, an aliquot of PBMCs went through flow cytometry to measure the percentages of naive CD45RAhigh/CD27high T cells. This clonotype came up a few times. It lacks a known antigen. Qualities for individual bases were not recorded, and no much larger clone is one base off.

The data were also submitted as part of a second study, on T cells of mothers and their children. As the second publication notes: Donors were nine systemically healthy Caucasian individuals: three mothers and their six children. cDNA synthesis consumed the entire amount of extracted RNA, loaded at approximately 1.6 ug RNA in each 15 ul reaction. In the second PCR, sample barcodes and 2-4 random nucleotides were introduced via the M1S primer. Over 8.5 million TCR beta CDR3 reads came from each mother, compared with 3.3 million or so reads from each child. In both related and unrelated pairs, thymic selection shapes the output of TCR recombination in a similar way, with inherited differences having only a minor effect. Normalized repertoire overlap was always found to be slightly, but never significantly, higher in related mother-child pairs than in unrelated mother-child pairs. Persistent microchimeric T cell clones were not detected, at a sensitivity of 85 to 100 clones per million clonotypes. Deep NGS was used in the study to compare the TCR beta repertoires of mothers and children and to look for features that separate related mother-child pairs from unrelated individuals. On average, the children were roughly 10 +/- 4 years old, while the mothers were approximately 40 +/- 4 years old. After adapter ligation with NEBNext reagents, the libraries were sequenced on Illumina HiSeq 2000 with 100+100 nt paired-end reads. To prevent cross-contamination, the mother and child libraries were prepared one month apart and sequenced in separate runs. Each donor had between about 450,000 and 2,100,000 distinct TCR beta clonotypes identified. Naive TCR beta clonotypes were estimated from low-frequency clonotypes matched to each donor's FACS-determined naive share, without sorting.

The clonotype originates from a boy aged 5-17 years in good health. The sequenced material came from blood. The rearranged chain carries TRBV20-1 and TRBJ1-2; 8 central nucleotides agree with TRBD1. This receptor has the CDR3 CSARTGLRGYTF. The DNA sequence follows: TGCAGTGCTCGGACAGGGCTCCGAGGCTACACCTTC.